This record looks at one T cell receptor beta chain sequence and its context. A read error may account for a junction end that differs from germline. The data stem from a study of tumor and adjacent non-tumor tissue in lung cancer. Germline V lookup: CDR1 SGHAT, CDR2 FQNNGV. The CDR3 runs 14 residues. Three rounds of nested PCR, following a modified ARM-PCR protocol, produced the TCRbeta library. TCRdb re-called the multiplex PCR reads through MiXCR, storing one row per CDR3 protein. Among some 100,000 distinct CDR3 sequences listed, 75% to 85% were seen once. This sample's RNA came from whole unsorted tissue. This non-tumor lung sample came from over 3 cm beyond the tumor edge.

This clonotype was sampled from a man aged 60-69 years with small cell lung cancer. Input material: distant non-tumor lung tissue. This chain connects TRBV11-2 to TRBJ1-1, with unresolved D. The CDR3 nucleotides read TGTGTCAGCAGCGTCCCCCCCTACAGCACTGAAGCTTTCTTT. Translation gives CVSSVPPYSTEAFF.